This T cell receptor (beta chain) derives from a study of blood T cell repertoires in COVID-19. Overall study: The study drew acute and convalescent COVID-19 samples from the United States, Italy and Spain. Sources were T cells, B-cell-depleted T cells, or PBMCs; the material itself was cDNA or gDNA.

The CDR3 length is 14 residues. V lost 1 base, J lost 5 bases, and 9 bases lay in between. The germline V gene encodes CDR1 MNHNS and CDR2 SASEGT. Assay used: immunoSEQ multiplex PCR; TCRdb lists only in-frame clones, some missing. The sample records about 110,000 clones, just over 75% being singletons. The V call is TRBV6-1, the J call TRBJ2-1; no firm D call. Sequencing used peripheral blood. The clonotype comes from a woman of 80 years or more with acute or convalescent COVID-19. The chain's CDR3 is CASSEVQHNNEQFF. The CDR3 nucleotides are TGTGCCAGCAGTGAAGTTCAACATAACAATGAGCAGTTCTTC.